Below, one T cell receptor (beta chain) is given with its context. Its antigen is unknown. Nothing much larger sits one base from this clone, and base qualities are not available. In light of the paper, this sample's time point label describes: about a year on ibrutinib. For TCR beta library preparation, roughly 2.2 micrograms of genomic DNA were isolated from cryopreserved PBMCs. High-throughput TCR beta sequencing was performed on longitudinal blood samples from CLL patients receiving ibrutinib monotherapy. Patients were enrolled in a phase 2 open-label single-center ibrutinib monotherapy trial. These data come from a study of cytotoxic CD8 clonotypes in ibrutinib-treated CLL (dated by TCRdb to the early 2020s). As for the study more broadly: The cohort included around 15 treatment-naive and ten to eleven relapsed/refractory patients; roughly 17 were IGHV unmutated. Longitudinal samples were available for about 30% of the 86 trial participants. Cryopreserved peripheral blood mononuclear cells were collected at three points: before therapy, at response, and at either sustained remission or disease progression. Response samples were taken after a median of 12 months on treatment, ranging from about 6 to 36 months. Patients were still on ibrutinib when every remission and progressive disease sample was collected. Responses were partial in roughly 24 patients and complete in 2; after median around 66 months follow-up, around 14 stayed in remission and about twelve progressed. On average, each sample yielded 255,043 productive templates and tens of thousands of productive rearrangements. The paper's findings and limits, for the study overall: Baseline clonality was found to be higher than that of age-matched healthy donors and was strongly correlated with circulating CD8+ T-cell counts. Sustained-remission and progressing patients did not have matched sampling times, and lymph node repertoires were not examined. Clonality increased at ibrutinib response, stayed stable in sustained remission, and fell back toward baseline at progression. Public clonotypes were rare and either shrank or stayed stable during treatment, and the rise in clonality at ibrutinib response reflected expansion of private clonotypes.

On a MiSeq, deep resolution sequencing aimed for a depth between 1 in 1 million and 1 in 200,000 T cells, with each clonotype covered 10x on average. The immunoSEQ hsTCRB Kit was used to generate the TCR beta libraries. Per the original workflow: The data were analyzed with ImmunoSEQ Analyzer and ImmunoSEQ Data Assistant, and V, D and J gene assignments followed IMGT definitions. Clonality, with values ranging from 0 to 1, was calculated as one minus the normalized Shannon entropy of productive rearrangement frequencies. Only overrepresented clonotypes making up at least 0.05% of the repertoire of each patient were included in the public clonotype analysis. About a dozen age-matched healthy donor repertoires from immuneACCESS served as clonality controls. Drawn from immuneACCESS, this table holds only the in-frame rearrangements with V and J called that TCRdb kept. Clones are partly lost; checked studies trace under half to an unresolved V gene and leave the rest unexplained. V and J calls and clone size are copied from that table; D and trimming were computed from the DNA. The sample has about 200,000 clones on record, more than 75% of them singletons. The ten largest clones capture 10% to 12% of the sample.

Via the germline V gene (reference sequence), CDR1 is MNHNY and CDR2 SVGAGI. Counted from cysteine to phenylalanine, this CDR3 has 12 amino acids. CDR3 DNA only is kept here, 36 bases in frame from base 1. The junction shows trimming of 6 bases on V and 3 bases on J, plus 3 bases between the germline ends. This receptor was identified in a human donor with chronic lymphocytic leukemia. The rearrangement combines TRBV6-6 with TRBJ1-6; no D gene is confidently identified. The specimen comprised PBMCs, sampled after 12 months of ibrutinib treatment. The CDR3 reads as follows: CASRLYNSPLHF. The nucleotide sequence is TGTGCCAGCAGACTCTATAATTCACCCCTCCACTTT.